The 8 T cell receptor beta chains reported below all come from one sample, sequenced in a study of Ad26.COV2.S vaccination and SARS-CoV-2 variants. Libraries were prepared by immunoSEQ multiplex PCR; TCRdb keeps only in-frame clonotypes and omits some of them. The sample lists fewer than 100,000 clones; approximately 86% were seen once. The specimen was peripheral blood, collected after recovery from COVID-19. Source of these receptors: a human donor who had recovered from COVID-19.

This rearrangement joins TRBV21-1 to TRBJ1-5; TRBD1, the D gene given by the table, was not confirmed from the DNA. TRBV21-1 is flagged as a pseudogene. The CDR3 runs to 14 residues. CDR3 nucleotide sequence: TGTGCCAGCAGCGCAACACAGCACAATCAGCCCCAGCATTTT. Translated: CASSATQHNQPQHF.

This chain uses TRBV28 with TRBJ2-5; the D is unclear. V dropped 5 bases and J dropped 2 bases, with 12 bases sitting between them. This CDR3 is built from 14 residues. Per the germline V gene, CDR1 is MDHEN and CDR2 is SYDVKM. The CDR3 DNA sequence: TGTGCCAGCAGTGGGTACCCTGCACAAGAGACCCAGTACTTC. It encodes CASSGYPAQETQYF.

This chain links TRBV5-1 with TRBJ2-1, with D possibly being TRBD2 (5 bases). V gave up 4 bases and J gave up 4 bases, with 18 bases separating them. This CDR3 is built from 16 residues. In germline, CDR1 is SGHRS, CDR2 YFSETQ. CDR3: CASSDPNIGGYNEQFF. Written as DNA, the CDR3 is TGCGCCAGCAGCGACCCTAATATTGGAGGATACAATGAGCAGTTCTTC. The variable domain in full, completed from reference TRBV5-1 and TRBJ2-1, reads KAGVTQTPRYLIKTRGQQVTLSCSPISGHRSVSWYQQTPGQGLQFLFEYFSETQRNKGNFPGRFSGRQFSNSRSEMNVSTLELGDSALYLCASSDPNIGGYNEQFFGPGTRLTVL.

This CDR3 reads CASRVPQGYEQYF. The CDR3 DNA reads as TGTGCCAGCAGAGTGCCACAGGGATACGAGCAGTACTTC. V gene TRBV28 combines with J gene TRBJ2-7, with D tentatively TRBD1 (6 bases). This CDR3 contains 13 residues. The V gene lost 6 bases and the J gene lost 4 bases, with 13 bases spanning the gap. Germline V gene sequence: CDR1 MDHEN, CDR2 SYDVKM.

The CDR3 DNA follows: TGTGCCAGCAGCTTCGGCGGGAGGGCAAATGAGCAGTTCTTC. As protein: CASSFGGRANEQFF. The genes are TRBV7-2 and TRBJ2-1; 9 bases are shared with TRBD2. J lost 7 bases, V lost 3 bases, and 4 bases had no gene match. CDR1 is SGHTA, CDR2 FQGNSA, per germline. The length of the CDR3 is 14 residues.

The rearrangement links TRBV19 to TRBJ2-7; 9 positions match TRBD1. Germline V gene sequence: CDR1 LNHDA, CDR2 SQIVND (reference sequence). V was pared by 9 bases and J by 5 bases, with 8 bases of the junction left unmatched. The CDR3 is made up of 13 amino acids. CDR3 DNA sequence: TGTGCCAGAACAGGACAGGGGAACCACGAGCAGTACTTC. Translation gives CARTGQGNHEQYF.

The CDR3 region is CASSAGGGRETQYF. The CDR3 coding sequence is TGTGCCAGCAGCGCAGGCGGTGGTCGGGAGACCCAGTACTTC. The chain has TRBV11-2 and TRBJ2-5; D is undetermined. V shed 5 bases and J shed 5 bases, with 15 bases lying between them. The CDR3 contains 14 residues. Germline V gene sequence: CDR1 SGHAT, CDR2 FQNNGV.

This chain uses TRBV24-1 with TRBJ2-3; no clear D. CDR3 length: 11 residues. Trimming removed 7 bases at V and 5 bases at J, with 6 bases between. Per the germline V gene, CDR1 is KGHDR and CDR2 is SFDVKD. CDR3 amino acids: CATRERDTQYF. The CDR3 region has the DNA TGTGCCACCAGGGAGAGAGATACGCAGTATTTT.